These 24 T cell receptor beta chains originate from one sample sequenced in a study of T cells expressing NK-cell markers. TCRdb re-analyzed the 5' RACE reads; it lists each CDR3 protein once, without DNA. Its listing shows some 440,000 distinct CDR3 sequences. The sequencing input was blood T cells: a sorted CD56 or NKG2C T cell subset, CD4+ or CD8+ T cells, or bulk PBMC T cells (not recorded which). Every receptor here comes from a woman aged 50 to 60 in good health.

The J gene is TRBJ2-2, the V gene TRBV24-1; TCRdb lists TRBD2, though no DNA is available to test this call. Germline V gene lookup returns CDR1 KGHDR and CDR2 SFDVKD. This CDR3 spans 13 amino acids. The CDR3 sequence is CATTSPVTGELFF.

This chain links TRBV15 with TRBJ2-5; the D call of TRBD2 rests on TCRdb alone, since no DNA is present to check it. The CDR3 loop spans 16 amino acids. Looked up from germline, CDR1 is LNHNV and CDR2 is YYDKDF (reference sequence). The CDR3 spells CATSRPGLAEKETQYF.

The CDR3 loop is CASSAFGLAQETQYF. J is TRBJ2-5 and V is TRBV2; the TCRdb call, TRBD2, lacks DNA for checking. Per germline, CDR1 SNHLY and CDR2 FYNNEI. There are 15 residues in the CDR3.

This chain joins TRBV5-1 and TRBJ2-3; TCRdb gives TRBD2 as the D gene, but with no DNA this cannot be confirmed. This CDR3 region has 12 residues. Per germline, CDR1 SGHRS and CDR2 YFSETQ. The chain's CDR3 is CASRESGDTQYF.

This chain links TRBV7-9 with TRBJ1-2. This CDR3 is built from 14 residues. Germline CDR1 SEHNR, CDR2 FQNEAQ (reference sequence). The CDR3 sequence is CASSLALPSGGYTF. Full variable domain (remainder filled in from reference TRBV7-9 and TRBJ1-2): DTGVSQNPRHKITKRGQNVTFRCDPISEHNRLYWYRQTLGQGPEFLTYFQNEAQLEKSRLLSDRFSAERPKGSFSTLEIQRTEQGDSAMYLCASSLALPSGGYTFGSGTRLTVV.

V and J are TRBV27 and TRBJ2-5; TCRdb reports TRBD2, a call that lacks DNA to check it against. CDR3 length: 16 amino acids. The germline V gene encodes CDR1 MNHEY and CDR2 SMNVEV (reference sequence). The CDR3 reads CASSSLTSGSGETQYF.

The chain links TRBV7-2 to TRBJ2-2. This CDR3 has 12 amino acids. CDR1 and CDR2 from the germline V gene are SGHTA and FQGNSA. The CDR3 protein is CASSPGRGELFF.

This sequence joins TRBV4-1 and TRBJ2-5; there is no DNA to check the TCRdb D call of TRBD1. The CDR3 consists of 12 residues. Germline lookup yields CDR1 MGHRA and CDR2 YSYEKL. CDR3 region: CASSETGGSQYF.

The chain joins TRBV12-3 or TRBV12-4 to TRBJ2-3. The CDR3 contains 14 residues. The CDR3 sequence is CASKGNSGTDTQYF.

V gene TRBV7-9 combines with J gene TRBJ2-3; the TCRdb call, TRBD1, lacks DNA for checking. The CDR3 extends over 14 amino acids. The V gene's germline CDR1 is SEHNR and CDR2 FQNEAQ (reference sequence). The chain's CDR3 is CASSLAGTGDTQYF.

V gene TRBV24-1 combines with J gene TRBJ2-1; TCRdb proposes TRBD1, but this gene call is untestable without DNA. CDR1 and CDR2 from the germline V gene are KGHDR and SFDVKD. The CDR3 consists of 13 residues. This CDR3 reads CATMRAGNNEQFF.

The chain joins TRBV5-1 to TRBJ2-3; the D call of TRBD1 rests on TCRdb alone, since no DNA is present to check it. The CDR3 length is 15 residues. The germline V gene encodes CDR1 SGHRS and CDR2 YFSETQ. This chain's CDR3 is CASSSTGTVVDTQYF.

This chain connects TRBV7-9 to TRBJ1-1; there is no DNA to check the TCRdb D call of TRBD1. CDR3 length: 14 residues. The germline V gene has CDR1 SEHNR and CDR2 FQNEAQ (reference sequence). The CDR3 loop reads CASSPPGQQSGAFF. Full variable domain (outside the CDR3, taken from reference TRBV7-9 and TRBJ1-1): DTGVSQNPRHKITKRGQNVTFRCDPISEHNRLYWYRQTLGQGPEFLTYFQNEAQLEKSRLLSDRFSAERPKGSFSTLEIQRTEQGDSAMYLCASSPPGQQSGAFFGQGTRLTVV.

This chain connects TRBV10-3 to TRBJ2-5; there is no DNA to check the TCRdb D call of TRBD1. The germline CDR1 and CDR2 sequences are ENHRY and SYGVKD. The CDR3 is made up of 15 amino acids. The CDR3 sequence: CATSRDRGNQETQYF.

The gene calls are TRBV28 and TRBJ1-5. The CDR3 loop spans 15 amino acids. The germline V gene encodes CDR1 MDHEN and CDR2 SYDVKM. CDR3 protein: CASSLDTSPNQPQHF.

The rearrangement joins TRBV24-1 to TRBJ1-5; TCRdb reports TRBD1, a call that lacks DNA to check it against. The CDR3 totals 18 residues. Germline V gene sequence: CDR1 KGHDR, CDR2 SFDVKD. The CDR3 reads CATSDPSRQGKSNQPQHF.

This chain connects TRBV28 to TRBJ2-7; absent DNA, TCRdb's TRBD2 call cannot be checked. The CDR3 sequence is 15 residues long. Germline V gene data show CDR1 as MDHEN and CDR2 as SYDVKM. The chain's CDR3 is CASSVGGAGAYEQYF.

CDR3 in amino acids: CSAREETGRTEAFF. The rearrangement links TRBV20-1 to TRBJ1-1; no DNA is available, so the TRBD1 call from TCRdb remains unchecked. This CDR3 is 14 amino acids long. Germline-derived CDR1 and CDR2 are DFQATT and SNEGSKA (reference sequence).

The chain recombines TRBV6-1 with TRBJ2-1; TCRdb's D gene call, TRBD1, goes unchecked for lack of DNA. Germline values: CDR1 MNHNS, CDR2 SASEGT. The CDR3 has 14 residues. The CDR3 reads CASSEGRAYNEQFF.

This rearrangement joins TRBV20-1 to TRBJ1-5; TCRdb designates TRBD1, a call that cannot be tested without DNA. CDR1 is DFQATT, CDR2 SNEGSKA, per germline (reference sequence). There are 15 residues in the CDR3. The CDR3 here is CSAPDRAYGNQPQHF.

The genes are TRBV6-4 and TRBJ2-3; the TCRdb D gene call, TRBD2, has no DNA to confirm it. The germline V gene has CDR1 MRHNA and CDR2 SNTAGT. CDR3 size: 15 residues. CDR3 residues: CASSSSGRASDTQYF.

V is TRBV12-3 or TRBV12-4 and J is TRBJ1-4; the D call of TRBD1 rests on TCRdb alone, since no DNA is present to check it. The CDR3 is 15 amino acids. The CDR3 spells CASSRGQGVNEKLFF.

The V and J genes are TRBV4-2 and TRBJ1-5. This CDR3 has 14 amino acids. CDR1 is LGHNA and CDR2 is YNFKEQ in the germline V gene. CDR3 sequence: CASSQRVGNQPQHF.

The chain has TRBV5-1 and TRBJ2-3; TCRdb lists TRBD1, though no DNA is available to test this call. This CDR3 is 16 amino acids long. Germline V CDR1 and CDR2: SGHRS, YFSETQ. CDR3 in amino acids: CASSPPTGGLTDTQYF.